One sample yielded the 26 T cell receptor beta chains listed below, sequenced in a study of response to subunit inactivated influenza vaccine. TCRdb re-derived calls from the RT-PCR reads in MiXCR, one entry per CDR3 protein. The sample records 700,000 to 800,000 distinct CDR3 sequences, about a fifth being singletons. The sample was PBMCs from blood, taken roughly 5 days after vaccination. Every receptor here comes from a man aged 50 to 60 who received an inactivated influenza vaccine.

This sequence joins TRBV29-1 and TRBJ1-1; D uncertain. Germline V lookup: CDR1 SQVTM, CDR2 ANQGSEA. The CDR3 length is 15 residues. V was trimmed by 3 bases and J by 0 bases, leaving 14 bases between them. The CDR3 here is CSVDGGGVMNTEAFF. CDR3 sequence (DNA): TGCAGCGTTGATGGAGGTGGGGTAATGAACACTGAAGCTTTCTTT.

This clonotype was recorded a few times. The rearrangement links TRBV5-1 to TRBJ2-3; D is uncertain. This CDR3 spans 12 amino acids. CDR1 and CDR2 (germline): SGHRS, YFSETQ. V was clipped by 8 bases and J by 1 base, with 8 bases between them. CDR3 region: CASNEGTDTQYF. For the CDR3, the DNA is TGCGCCAGTAACGAGGGCACAGATACGCAGTATTTT.

The genes are TRBV28 and TRBJ2-3; tentatively, D is TRBD1 or TRBD2 (5 bases each). The CDR3 consists of 13 residues. Germline loops: CDR1 MDHEN, CDR2 SYDVKM. V lost 8 bases to trimming and J lost 4 bases, with 13 bases between them. CDR3 region: CASGDPNADTQYF. Written as DNA, the CDR3 is TGTGCCAGCGGGGACCCGAACGCAGATACGCAGTATTTT.

This clonotype showed up just a few times. The chain employs TRBV5-5 and TRBJ2-2; D ambiguous. Germline V gene sequence: CDR1 SGHKS, CDR2 YYEKEE (reference sequence). The germline V and J ends were trimmed by 1 base and 7 bases, with 8 bases remaining between them. CDR3 length: 13 amino acids. CDR3 nucleotides: TGTGCCAGCAGCTTGTCAGCGAACGGGGAGCTGTTTTTT. Amino acids: CASSLSANGELFF.

This clonotype appeared many times. This sequence joins TRBV5-1 and TRBJ2-1; no reliable D call. There are 12 residues in the CDR3. V lost 0 bases and J lost 10, with 8 bases in between. Germline values: CDR1 SGHRS, CDR2 YFSETQ. CDR3 nucleotide sequence: TGCGCCAGCAGCTTGGCCACGGTAGAGCAGTTCTTC. As protein: CASSLATVEQFF.

The rearrangement uses TRBV9 and TRBJ2-1; 8 bases are shared with TRBD2. The germline CDR1 and CDR2 sequences are SGDLS and YYNGEE. V was clipped by 0 bases and J by 7 bases; unmatched bases: 6. This CDR3 is 15 amino acids long. CDR3 residues: CASSVAAGAGNEQFF. The CDR3 DNA follows: TGTGCCAGCAGCGTAGCAGCGGGAGCTGGTAATGAGCAGTTCTTC.

This rearrangement joins TRBV25-1 to TRBJ2-5; tentative D call: TRBD2 (5 bases). Looked up from germline, CDR1 is MGHDK and CDR2 is SYGVNS. There are 14 residues in the CDR3. With 0 bases removed from V and 6 bases from J, the gap between germline ends came to 11 bases. CDR3 residues: CASSEYEDWKTQYF. The CDR3 bases are TGTGCCAGCAGTGAATATGAGGACTGGAAGACCCAGTACTTC.

The chain is built from TRBV12-3 or TRBV12-4 and TRBJ2-7; D is possibly TRBD2 (5 bases). With 5 bases removed from V and 6 bases from J, the gap between germline ends came to 14 bases. This CDR3 has 13 residues. DNA for the CDR3: TGTGCCAGCAGTCGAGACGGGGAATCCGAGCAGTACTTC. Translation: CASSRDGESEQYF.

The chain uses TRBV27 and TRBJ1-1, with D maybe TRBD1 (5 bases). V was shortened by 1 base and J by 5 bases, with 11 bases between the two germline ends. In germline, CDR1 is MNHEY, CDR2 SMNVEV (reference sequence). The CDR3 contains 14 residues. CDR3 DNA: TGTGCCAGCAGTTTATACGGCAGGGTGACTGAAGCTTTCTTT. Encoded protein: CASSLYGRVTEAFF.

The V and J genes are TRBV30 and TRBJ2-7; 8 bases fit TRBD2. The CDR3 covers 14 residues. Germline V gene lookup returns CDR1 GTSNPN and CDR2 SVGIG (reference sequence). Trimming removed 5 bases from V and 2 bases from J; junction bases left unmatched: 8. In DNA form, the CDR3 reads TGTGCCTGGTCCCCGGGAGGGGTGCCCTACGAGCAGTACTTC. Translated: CAWSPGGVPYEQYF.

Ten or more counts support this clonotype. The V call is TRBV12-3 or TRBV12-4, the J call TRBJ1-2; 9 nucleotides match TRBD1. With V trimmed by 6 bases and J by 8 bases, 7 bases remained unmatched. The CDR3 totals 13 residues. The CDR3: CASRGDRAGGYTF. The CDR3 DNA reads TGTGCCAGCAGAGGGGACAGGGCAGGCGGCTACACCTTC.

This clonotype has only a few counts. The chain employs TRBV5-1 and TRBJ1-2, with D possibly TRBD1 on 5 matching bases. CDR1 and CDR2 from the germline V gene are SGHRS and YFSETQ. The CDR3 sequence is 12 residues long. Trimming took off 1 base at V and 6 bases at J, with 7 bases between the two ends. This CDR3 is CASSLLGHGYTF. For the CDR3, the DNA is TGCGCCAGCAGCTTGTTGGGGCATGGCTACACCTTC.

In its sample, this clonotype was seen a few times. The CDR3 DNA reads as TGTGCCAGCAGCTCACAAGTCTCCTATAATTCACCCCTCCACTTT. Protein: CASSSQVSYNSPLHF. V usage is TRBV7-2 and J usage is TRBJ1-6; D not certain. Germline V gives CDR1 SGHTA, CDR2 FQGNSA. Trimming took off 4 bases at V and 0 bases at J, with 7 bases between the two ends. The CDR3 runs 15 residues.

This clonotype occurred a few times. The chain uses TRBV6-5 and TRBJ1-3; D uncertain. The CDR3 contains 13 residues. The V gene's germline CDR1 is MNHEY and CDR2 SVGAGI. V lost 3 bases and J lost 4, with 7 bases in between. CDR3 in DNA: TGTGCCAGCAGTTATCCAGGCGGAAACACCATATATTTT. As protein: CASSYPGGNTIYF.

A few counts support this clonotype. The CDR3 here is CASTTGQGHGYTF. The DNA of the CDR3 is TGTGCCAGCACCACGGGACAGGGCCATGGCTACACCTTC. V is TRBV12-3 or TRBV12-4 and J is TRBJ1-2; 9 positions agree with TRBD1. This CDR3 has 13 amino acids. The V gene end was trimmed by 7 bases and the J gene end by 6 bases; junction bases not matched to a gene: 6.

This clonotype was recorded many times. The chain recombines TRBV5-5 with TRBJ2-1; TRBD2 is a possible D gene (6 bases). Between the trimmed V and J ends, which lost 3 bases and 9 bases, there was a span of 16 bases. Germline loops: CDR1 SGHKS, CDR2 YYEKEE (reference sequence). The CDR3 has 14 residues. CDR3 protein: CASSSLEGRREQFF. For the CDR3, the DNA is TGTGCCAGCAGCTCCTTGGAGGGCCGTCGTGAGCAGTTCTTC. The entire variable domain, with the rest obtained from reference TRBV5-5 and TRBJ2-1, is as follows: DAGVTQSPTHLIKTRGQQVTLRCSPISGHKSVSWYQQVLGQGPQFIFQYYEKEERGRGNFPDRFSARQFPNYSSELNVNALLLGDSALYLCASSSLEGRREQFFGPGTRLTVL.

CDR3 amino acids: CASAGGAEQYF. The CDR3, as DNA: TGTGCCAGCGCAGGGGGTGCCGAGCAGTACTTC. V gene TRBV6-6 combines with J gene TRBJ2-7, with 7 bases fitting TRBD1. This CDR3 comprises 11 residues. Germline V gene data show CDR1 as MNHNY and CDR2 as SVGAGI (reference sequence). J was trimmed by 6 bases and V by 8 bases; bases with no gene match: 4.

Many counts were recorded for this clonotype. The V gene is TRBV20-1, the J gene TRBJ2-7; D remains ambiguous. The CDR3 sequence is 15 residues long. Germline CDR1 is DFQATT and CDR2 is SNEGSKA (reference sequence). V was pared by 3 bases and J by 3 bases, with 18 bases between. The CDR3 sequence is CSASLIGLGIYEQYF. DNA for the CDR3: TGCAGTGCTAGCTTAATCGGCCTAGGGATCTACGAGCAGTACTTC.

This clonotype was counted at least ten times. The chain is built from TRBV7-2 and TRBJ2-3; the match to TRBD2 covers 10 bases. CDR3 size: 16 residues. Germline lookup yields CDR1 SGHTA and CDR2 FQGNSA. V shed 0 bases, J shed 1 base, and the junction held 1 base outside the gene matches. The CDR3 DNA reads as TGTGCCAGCAGCTTAGCGCTAGCGGGGGGCACAGATACGCAGTATTTT. Residues: CASSLALAGGTDTQYF.

This clonotype was seen a few times. The CDR3 here is CASSFKGPPEYF. The CDR3 region has the DNA TGTGCCAGCAGTTTTAAGGGCCCGCCGGAGTATTTT. The chain couples TRBV12-3 or TRBV12-4 to TRBJ2-3; no clear D. V shed 3 bases and J shed 13 bases, with 14 bases lying between them. CDR3 size: 12 residues.

This chain joins TRBV28 and TRBJ2-1; 11 bases are shared with TRBD2. Germline CDR1 is MDHEN and CDR2 is SYDVKM. The V gene end was trimmed by 5 bases and the J gene end by 7 bases; junction bases not matched to a gene: 10. CDR3 size: 16 residues. This chain's CDR3 is CASSPLLAGVRNEQFF. For the CDR3, the DNA is TGTGCCAGCAGTCCGTTACTAGCGGGGGTGAGGAATGAGCAGTTCTTC.

This sequence joins TRBV6-5 and TRBJ2-7; 7 bases match TRBD2. V trimming: 2 bases; J trimming: 2 bases; junction bases outside the gene matches: 12. The CDR3 covers 17 residues. Germline values: CDR1 MNHEY, CDR2 SVGAGI. The DNA of the CDR3 is TGTGCCAGCAGTTACGGTCGGCGGGGGAAGGCTCCCTACGAGCAGTACTTC. This encodes CASSYGRRGKAPYEQYF.

The chain employs TRBV7-2 and TRBJ2-2; tentative D call: TRBD1 (6 bases). Germline CDR1 reads SGHTA; CDR2 reads FQGNSA. V dropped 8 bases and J dropped 8 bases, with 15 bases sitting between them. This CDR3 has 13 residues. In DNA, the CDR3 is TGTGCCAGCGGCCACAGGGATAAGGGGGAGCTGTTTTTT. This sequence encodes CASGHRDKGELFF.

The table lists this clonotype with many counts. The chain carries TRBV12-3 or TRBV12-4 and TRBJ2-3; D is uncertain. The length of the CDR3 is 11 residues. The germline V and J ends were trimmed by 3 bases and 12 bases, with 10 bases remaining between them. In DNA, the CDR3 is TGTGCCAGCAGTTTTGAGCTTGACCAGTATTTT. Residues: CASSFELDQYF.

The gene calls are TRBV28 and TRBJ2-7; D is undetermined. The CDR3 has 14 amino acids. V lost 3 bases to trimming and J lost 5 bases, with 14 bases between them. The germline V gene has CDR1 MDHEN and CDR2 SYDVKM. The CDR3 loop reads CASSFLDQPHEQYF. Here the CDR3 DNA reads TGTGCCAGCAGTTTTCTGGACCAACCCCACGAGCAGTACTTC. Full variable domain (remainder filled in from reference TRBV28 and TRBJ2-7): DVKVTQSSRYLVKRTGEKVFLECVQDMDHENMFWYRQDPGLGLRLIYFSYDVKMKEKGDIPEGYSVSREKKERFSLILESASTNQTSMYLCASSFLDQPHEQYFGPGTRLTVT.

The chain recombines TRBV20-1 with TRBJ1-1, with D possibly being TRBD1 (6 bases). This CDR3 is 15 amino acids long. Germline CDR1 reads DFQATT; CDR2 reads SNEGSKA (reference sequence). The CDR3 spells CNSVRNRDMNTEAFF. The CDR3 DNA reads as TGCAATTCGGTTAGAAACAGGGACATGAACACTGAAGCTTTCTTT.